This TCR beta chain was profiled in a study of cytomegalovirus exposure and HLA in healthy donors. Findings and limits, study-wide: TCR beta chains numbering 164 were designated cytomegalovirus-associated. In a later analysis, at a false discovery rate of 0.05, approximately 18,000 TCR beta sequences were associated with HLA alleles.

CDR1 is SNHLY, CDR2 FYNNEI, per germline. Trimming took 8 bases from V and 2 from J, leaving 14 bases between them. The CDR3 loop spans 14 amino acids. As to this clone: No antigen is known for it.

It was with 60 Vbeta and 13 Jbeta primers that the PCR ran. Measured with immunoSEQ multiplex PCR; TCRdb has only the in-frame clones, and not every one. The sample yields 100,000 to 150,000 clones, around three quarters seen once. Nominal health characterized the donors when sampled, though unrecorded immune exposures were likely. The sequenced material came from PBMCs. The chain couples TRBV2 to TRBJ2-3; possibly TRBD2 for D (6 bases). The source is a male donor in good health and CMV-seropositive. The CDR3 here is CASGIAAPTDTQYF. The DNA for the CDR3 is TGTGCCAGCGGGATAGCGGCCCCCACAGATACGCAGTATTTT.